This T cell receptor (beta chain) was sequenced in a study of T cell responses to AZD1222 COVID-19 vaccine. The assay was immunoSEQ multiplex PCR, and TCRdb's table has in-frame clones only and misses some. Seen here are about 140,000 clones, 88% observed once, and the top ten hold over 3%. This CDR3 comprises 17 residues. Trimming cost V 3 bases and J 6 bases, with 20 bases left between them. Germline V gives CDR1 MNHEY, CDR2 SMNVEV (reference sequence). The chain joins TRBV27 to TRBJ2-2; possible D gene TRBD1, 5 bases. The sample in question was peripheral blood, obtained 28 days after the second AZD1222 dose. The clonotype comes from an adult who received the AZD1222 COVID-19 vaccine. The CDR3: CASSFRQGAIGAGELFF. The CDR3 nucleotides read TGTGCCAGCAGTTTTCGGCAAGGAGCGATAGGGGCCGGGGAGCTGTTTTTT.